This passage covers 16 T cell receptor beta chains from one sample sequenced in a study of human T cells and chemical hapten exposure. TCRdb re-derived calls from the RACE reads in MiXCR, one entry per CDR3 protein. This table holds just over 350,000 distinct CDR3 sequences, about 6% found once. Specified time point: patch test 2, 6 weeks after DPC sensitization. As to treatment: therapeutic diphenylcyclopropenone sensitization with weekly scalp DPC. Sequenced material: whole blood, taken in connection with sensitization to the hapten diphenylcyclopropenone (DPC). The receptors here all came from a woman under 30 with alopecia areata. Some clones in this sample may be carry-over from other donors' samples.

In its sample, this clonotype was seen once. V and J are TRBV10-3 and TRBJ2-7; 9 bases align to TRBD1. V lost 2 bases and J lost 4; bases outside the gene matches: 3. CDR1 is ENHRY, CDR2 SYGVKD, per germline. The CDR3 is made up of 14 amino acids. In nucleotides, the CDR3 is TGTGCCATCAGTGAGGGACAGGGGACGTACGAGCAGTACTTC. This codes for CAISEGQGTYEQYF.

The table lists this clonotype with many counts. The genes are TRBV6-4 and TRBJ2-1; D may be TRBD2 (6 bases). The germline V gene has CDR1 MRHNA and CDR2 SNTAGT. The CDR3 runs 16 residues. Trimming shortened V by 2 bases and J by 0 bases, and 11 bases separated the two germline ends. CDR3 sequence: CASSDGAGSSYNEQFF. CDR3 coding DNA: TGTGCCAGCAGTGACGGGGCGGGGAGCTCCTACAATGAGCAGTTCTTC.

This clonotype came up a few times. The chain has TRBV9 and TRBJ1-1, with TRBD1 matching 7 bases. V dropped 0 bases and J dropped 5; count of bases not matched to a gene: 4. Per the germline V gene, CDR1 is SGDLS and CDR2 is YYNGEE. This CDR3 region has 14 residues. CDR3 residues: CASSVAAGGTEAFF. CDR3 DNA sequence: TGTGCCAGCAGCGTAGCTGCAGGGGGGACTGAAGCTTTCTTT.

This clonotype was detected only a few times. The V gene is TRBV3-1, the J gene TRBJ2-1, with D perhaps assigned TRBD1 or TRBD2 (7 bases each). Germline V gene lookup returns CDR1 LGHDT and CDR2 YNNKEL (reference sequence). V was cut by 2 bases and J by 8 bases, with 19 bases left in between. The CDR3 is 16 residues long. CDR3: CASSQKTGTIRDEQFF. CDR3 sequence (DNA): TGTGCCAGCAGCCAAAAGACAGGGACTATTAGGGATGAGCAGTTCTTC.

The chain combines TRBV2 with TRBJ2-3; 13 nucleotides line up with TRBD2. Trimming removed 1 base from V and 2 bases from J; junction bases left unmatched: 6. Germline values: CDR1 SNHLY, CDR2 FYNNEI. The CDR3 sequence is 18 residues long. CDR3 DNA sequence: TGTGCCAGCAGTGAAGTCGAGACTAGCGGGGGGTACACAGATACGCAGTATTTT. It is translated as CASSEVETSGGYTDTQYF.

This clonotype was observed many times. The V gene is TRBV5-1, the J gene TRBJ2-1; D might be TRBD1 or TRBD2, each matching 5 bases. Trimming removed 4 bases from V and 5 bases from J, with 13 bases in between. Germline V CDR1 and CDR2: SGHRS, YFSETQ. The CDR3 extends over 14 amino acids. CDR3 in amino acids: CASSPPRGNNEQFF. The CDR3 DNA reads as TGCGCCAGCAGCCCCCCCCGGGGCAACAATGAGCAGTTCTTC.

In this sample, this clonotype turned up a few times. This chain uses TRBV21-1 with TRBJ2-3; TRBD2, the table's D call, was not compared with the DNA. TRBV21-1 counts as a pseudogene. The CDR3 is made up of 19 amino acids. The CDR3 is CASSKERSTSGETSDTQYF. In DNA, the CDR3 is TGTGCCAGCAGCAAAGAGCGGTCGACTAGCGGGGAGACCTCAGATACGCAGTATTTT.

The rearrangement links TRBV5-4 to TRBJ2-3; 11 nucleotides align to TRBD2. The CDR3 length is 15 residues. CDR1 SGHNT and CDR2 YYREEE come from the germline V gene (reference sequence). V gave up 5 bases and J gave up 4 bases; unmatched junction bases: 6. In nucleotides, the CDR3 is TGTGCCAGCAGAATAGCGGGGGGGCCCTCAGATACGCAGTATTTT. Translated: CASRIAGGPSDTQYF.

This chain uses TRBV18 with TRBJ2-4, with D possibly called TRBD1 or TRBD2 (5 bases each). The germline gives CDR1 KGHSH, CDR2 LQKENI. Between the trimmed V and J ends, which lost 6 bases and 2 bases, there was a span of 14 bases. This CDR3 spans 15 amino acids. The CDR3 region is CASSTVSGPKNIQYF. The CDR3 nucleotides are TGTGCCAGCTCTACGGTATCGGGGCCCAAAAACATTCAGTACTTC.

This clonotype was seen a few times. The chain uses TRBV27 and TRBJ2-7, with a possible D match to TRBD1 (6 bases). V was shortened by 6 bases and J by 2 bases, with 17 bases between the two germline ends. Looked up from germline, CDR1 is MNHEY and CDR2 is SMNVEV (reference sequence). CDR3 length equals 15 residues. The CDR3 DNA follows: TGTGCCAGCAGAAAAACAGGGCCAAACCCCTACGAGCAGTACTTC. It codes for CASRKTGPNPYEQYF.

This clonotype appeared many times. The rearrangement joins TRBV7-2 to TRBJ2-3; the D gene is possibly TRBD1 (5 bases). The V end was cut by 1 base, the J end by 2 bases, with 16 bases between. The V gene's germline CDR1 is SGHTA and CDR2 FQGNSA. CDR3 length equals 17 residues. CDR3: CASSLGLGQRYTDTQYF. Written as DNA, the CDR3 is TGTGCCAGCAGCTTAGGGTTGGGGCAGAGATACACAGATACGCAGTATTTT.

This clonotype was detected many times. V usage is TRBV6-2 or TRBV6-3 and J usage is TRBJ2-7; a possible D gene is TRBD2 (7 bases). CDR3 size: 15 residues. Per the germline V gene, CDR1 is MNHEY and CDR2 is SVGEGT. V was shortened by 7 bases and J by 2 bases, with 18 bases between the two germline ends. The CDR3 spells CASNKRGARAYEQYF. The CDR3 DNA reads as TGTGCCAGCAACAAACGGGGGGCGAGGGCCTACGAGCAGTACTTC.

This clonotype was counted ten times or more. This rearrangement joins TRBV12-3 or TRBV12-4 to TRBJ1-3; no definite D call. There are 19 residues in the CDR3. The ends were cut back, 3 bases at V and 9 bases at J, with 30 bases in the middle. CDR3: CASSFSSVFFSTLEGTIYF. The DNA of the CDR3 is TGTGCCAGCAGTTTCTCGTCAGTTTTCTTCTCTACTCTGGAAGGCACCATATATTTT.

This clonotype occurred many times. The CDR3 DNA follows: TGTGCCAGCAGCTTAGTGCCCAGACCTTCCCCCTACGAGCAGTACTTC. Residues: CASSLVPRPSPYEQYF. The rearrangement joins TRBV11-1 to TRBJ2-7, with unresolved D. This CDR3 region has 16 residues. The ends were cut back, 1 base at V and 2 bases at J, with 15 bases in the middle. Germline CDR1 SGHAT, CDR2 FQDESV (reference sequence).

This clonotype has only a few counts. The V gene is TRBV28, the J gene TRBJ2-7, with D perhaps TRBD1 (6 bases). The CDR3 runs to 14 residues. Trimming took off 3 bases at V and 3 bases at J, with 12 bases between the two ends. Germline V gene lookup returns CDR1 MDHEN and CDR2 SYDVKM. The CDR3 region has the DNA TGTGCCAGCAGTTTTTTCGCAGGGGACTACGAGCAGTACTTC. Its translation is CASSFFAGDYEQYF.

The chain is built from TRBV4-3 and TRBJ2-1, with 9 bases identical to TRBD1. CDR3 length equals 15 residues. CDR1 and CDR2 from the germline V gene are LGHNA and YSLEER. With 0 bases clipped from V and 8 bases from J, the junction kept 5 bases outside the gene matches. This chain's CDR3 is CASSQEKGQGHEQFF. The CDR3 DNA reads TGCGCCAGCAGCCAAGAAAAGGGACAGGGCCATGAGCAGTTCTTC.